These T cell receptor beta chains were read from a single sample in a study of blood T cell repertoires in COVID-19. The data were produced by immunoSEQ multiplex PCR, yet TCRdb's version contains in-frame clones alone and is incomplete. The table has 330,000 or so clones, roughly 89% seen once. Source material: peripheral blood. Receptor source: a man aged 30 to 45 with COVID-19, enrolled during active disease. The CDR3 runs from the conserved cysteine through the conserved F or W. Each record gives: V gene, J gene, CDR3 protein.

>TRBV7-8|TRBJ1-2
CASSPTLGGTPYGYTF
>TRBV29-1|TRBJ1-1
CSVELDRGRRAFF
>TRBV28|TRBJ2-5
CASSLIAGGRTQYF
>TRBV11-2|TRBJ2-1
CASSGLSNEQFF
>TRBV6-2/TRBV6-3|TRBJ1-5
CASSYGTPGGNQPQHF
>TRBV7-2|TRBJ2-7
CASSTYYEQYF
>TRBV9|TRBJ2-6
CASSPKQGALLTPSSGANVLTF
>TRBV5-1|TRBJ1-1
CASSLHPGPRETEAFF
>TRBV2|-
CASSDLGVETQYF
>TRBV29-1|TRBJ2-2
CSVEWGRNTGELFF
>TRBV24-1|TRBJ2-3
CATSDTGDYTDTQYF
>TRBV7-2|TRBJ2-2
CASSLARSGELFF
>TRBV10-3|TRBJ2-3
CASRTGDTQYF
>TRBV19|TRBJ2-7
CASSPYERGTHEQYF
>TRBV4-1|TRBJ1-2
CASSQYRDSYGYTF
>TRBV24-1|TRBJ1-5
CATSDVSSNQPQHF
>TRBV4-3|TRBJ1-1
CASTDQGFNEAFF
>TRBV7-2|TRBJ1-5
CASSPPGLRAQPQHF
>TRBV10-2|TRBJ1-5
CASKGAGDQPQHF
>TRBV27|TRBJ2-7
CASSLSGTGRSYEQYF
>TRBV15|TRBJ1-6
CATSRDEGIFNSPLHF
>TRBV4-3|TRBJ1-5
CASSQERGNQPQHF
>TRBV18|TRBJ1-1
CASSPVQGALDTEAFF
>TRBV5-6|TRBJ1-3
CASSLRQLTGNTIYF
>TRBV2|TRBJ2-2
CASNPTGTVLSGELFF
>TRBV5-1|TRBJ2-7
CASSLVQGALIYEQYF
>TRBV4-2|TRBJ2-1
CASSQRLRQGASYNEQFF
>TRBV10-3|TRBJ1-6
CAISETGDSGSPLHF
>TRBV30|TRBJ2-7
CAWRGQGGPYEQYF
>TRBV25-1|TRBJ2-5
CASSEGGGSPETQYF
>TRBV27|TRBJ2-1
CASSFLAGAGYEQFF
>TRBV6-2/TRBV6-3|TRBJ1-2
CASSYELYYGYTF
>TRBV18|TRBJ2-3
CASSPRGRGADTQYF
>TRBV2|TRBJ2-5
CASSPQGRGETQYF
>TRBV7-6|TRBJ2-2
CASSSYTGELFF
>TRBV4-3|TRBJ2-7
CASSQEDSRTSYEQYF
>TRBV4-3|TRBJ2-7
CASSQISGRAKYEQYF
>TRBV11-2|TRBJ2-1
CASSLEWGGTYNEQFF
>TRBV5-6|TRBJ2-3
CASSSRQGITDTQYF
>TRBV4-1|TRBJ1-2
CASSPIRDRISNYGYTF
>TRBV7-9|TRBJ2-3
CASSLGAGTGADTQYF
>TRBV29-1|TRBJ2-5
CSVAEGETQYF
>TRBV28|TRBJ2-7
CASSFLIREAGFYEQYF
>TRBV7-2|TRBJ1-2
CASSLVVIANYGYTF
>TRBV7-9|TRBJ2-5
CASSMMRGITQTQYF
>TRBV6-1|TRBJ2-7
CASSETSGRARSYEQYF
>TRBV11-1|TRBJ1-1
CASSLGQWAEAFF
>TRBV4-1|TRBJ2-1
CASSLETGGNYNEQFF
>TRBV2|TRBJ1-3
CASKMTGVGGNTIYF
>TRBV9|TRBJ1-3
CASSDVKGTGNTIYF
>TRBV6-5|TRBJ1-2
CASSYSPGSNYGYTF
>TRBV6-1|TRBJ1-3
CASSDLGGFGNTIYF
>TRBV24-1|TRBJ2-2
CATSDNPAGELFF
>TRBV30|TRBJ2-7
CAWTLAGGTYEQYF
>TRBV27|TRBJ1-3
CASRAGTRGGNTIYF
>TRBV5-1|TRBJ1-1
CASSLANTEAFF